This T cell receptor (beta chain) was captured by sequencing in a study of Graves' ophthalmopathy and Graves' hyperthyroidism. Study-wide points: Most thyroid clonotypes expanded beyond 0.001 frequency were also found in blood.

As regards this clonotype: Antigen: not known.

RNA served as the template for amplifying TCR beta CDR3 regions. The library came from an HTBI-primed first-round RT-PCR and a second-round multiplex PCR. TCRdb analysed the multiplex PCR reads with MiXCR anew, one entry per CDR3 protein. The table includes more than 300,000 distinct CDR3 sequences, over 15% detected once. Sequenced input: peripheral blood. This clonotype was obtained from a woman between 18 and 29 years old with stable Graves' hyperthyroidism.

CDR3 sequence (DNA): TGTGCCAGCAGTTACTCGAAAGTCGGGACAGGGGTCCCCTACGAGCAGTACTTC. The encoded protein is CASSYSKVGTGVPYEQYF. The chain employs TRBV6-2 or TRBV6-3 and TRBJ2-7, with 10 bases that match TRBD1. Germline CDR1 MNHEY, CDR2 SVGEGT. This CDR3 has 18 residues. V was clipped by 0 bases and J by 2 bases; unmatched bases: 10.